This TCR beta chain was recovered during a study of CD8+ T cells in alopecia areata. Comments on this clone: The antigen is unknown.

cDNA reverse transcribed from extracted RNA served as the sequencing template. Repertoires were generated with immunoSEQ multiplex PCR, while TCRdb's copy carries only in-frame clones and drops some. The repertoire consists of 140,000 to 150,000 clones, with approximately 50% occurring once and the leading ten covering 6.5% to 7.5%. It was from PBMCs that CD4+ and CD8+ T cells were sorted. Study outcomes and limitations: Alopecia totalis/universalis scalp especially showed more expanded CD8+ clones than normal scalp.

CDR3 length: 14 amino acids. The germline V gene has CDR1 SQVTM and CDR2 ANQGSEA. The V end was cut by 6 bases, the J end by 4 bases, with 16 bases between. Sequences were obtained from CD4+ T cells sorted from blood. The gene calls are TRBV29-1 and TRBJ2-1; the D gene is possibly TRBD2 (5 bases). The source of this sequence is a human donor with alopecia areata. CDR3 sequence reads: CSVPRETGYNEQFF. The CDR3 DNA is TGCAGCGTCCCGAGGGAAACGGGGTACAATGAGCAGTTCTTC.